The source of this T cell receptor beta chain is a study of Graves' ophthalmopathy and Graves' hyperthyroidism. Overall study findings and caveats: Ophthalmopathy and stable hyperthyroidism were discriminated by a 13-signature model, with approximately 89% sensitivity and 81.08% specificity. The authors also found most expanded thyroid clonotypes above 0.001 frequency in blood.

With regard to this clonotype: The target antigen is unknown. Compared with germline, one end of the junction differs, possibly owing to a read error.

Using RNA transcripts, the TCR beta CDR3 regions were amplified. HTBI-primed first-round RT-PCR preceded second-round multiplex PCR. TCRdb reanalysed the multiplex PCR reads using MiXCR and keeps one entry per CDR3 protein. The table shows under 350,000 distinct CDR3 sequences, with 17% occurring only once. CDR1 is MNHNS, CDR2 SASEGT, per germline. This CDR3 spans 14 amino acids. This sequence originates from an adult man with Graves' ophthalmopathy. The rearrangement joins TRBV6-1 to TRBJ2-5; 9 positions agree with TRBD2. The sequenced material came from peripheral blood. The CDR3 loop is CASSISSGGETKYF. CDR3 DNA sequence: TGTGCCAGCAGCATCAGTAGCGGGGGTGAGACCAAGTACTTC.